The present TCR beta chain was sequenced within a study of early T cells in non-severe SARS-CoV-2 infection. Study in general: The input, bulk RNA from unsorted whole blood, was sequenced, and chains were unpaired.

Study-level findings and limits: VDJdb-based matching was biased toward anti-spike CD8 responses and missed private and CD4 specificities.

The length of the CDR3 is 12 residues. V was shortened by 4 bases and J by 4 bases, with 5 bases between the two germline ends. Germline V gene data show CDR1 as SEHNR and CDR2 as FQNEAQ (reference sequence). Researchers tagged individual cDNA molecules with unique molecular identifiers. TCRdb re-analysed the 5' RACE reads in MiXCR, keeping a single row per CDR3 protein. The profile covers about 67,000 distinct CDR3 sequences, with roughly 12% appearing a single time and about 3.8% taken by the ten largest. This clonotype was observed many times. Its antigen is unknown. This TCR came from an adult who was a healthcare worker with PCR-confirmed SARS-CoV-2 infection or an uninfected control (not recorded which). Sequenced sample: whole blood. The genes are TRBV7-9 and TRBJ2-1; D is unclear. The CDR3 protein is CASSSGYNEQFF. The CDR3 DNA sequence: TGTGCCAGCAGCTCAGGTTACAATGAGCAGTTCTTC. Filled out from reference TRBV7-9 and TRBJ2-1, the complete variable domain reads DTGVSQNPRHKITKRGQNVTFRCDPISEHNRLYWYRQTLGQGPEFLTYFQNEAQLEKSRLLSDRFSAERPKGSFSTLEIQRTEQGDSAMYLCASSSGYNEQFFGPGTRLTVL.